Each of the 18 T cell receptor beta chains below was sequenced from the same sample in a study of shared clonotypes between healthy human individuals. The protocol was immunoSEQ multiplex PCR, while the TCRdb copy is restricted to in-frame clones and leaves out a portion. In the table there are some 2,500,000 clones, more than 85% of which are singletons. The sequenced sample consisted of naive CD4+ T cells from PBMCs. Noted subset: CD45RA+ positively selected. These receptors all come from a young man in good health. Some clones in this sample may be carry-over from other donors' samples.

Comments on this clone: The sample holds other DNA sequences that translate to the same CDR3. V gene TRBV5-1 combines with J gene TRBJ2-1; D unresolved. Germline V gene lookup returns CDR1 SGHRS and CDR2 YFSETQ. This CDR3 is 11 amino acids long. The V gene lost 1 base and the J gene lost 6 bases, with 2 bases spanning the gap. CDR3 in DNA: TGCGCCAGCAGCTTGAGCAATGAGCAGTTCTTC. It translates to CASSLSNEQFF.

This chain links TRBV6-5 with TRBJ1-5, with unresolved D. Germline CDR1 MNHEY, CDR2 SVGAGI. Trimming removed 2 bases at V and 0 bases at J, with 5 bases between. The CDR3 length is 14 residues. This chain's CDR3 is CASSYRYSNQPQHF. The CDR3 DNA reads as TGTGCCAGCAGTTACCGGTATAGCAATCAGCCCCAGCATTTT.

The CDR3 region has the DNA TGTGCCAGCAGCACAGTCCAGGCCAACTACGAGCAGTACTTC. Its protein product is CASSTVQANYEQYF. The chain links TRBV5-6 to TRBJ2-7; D gene uncertain. Germline assignment: CDR1 SGHDT and CDR2 YYEEEE. CDR3 length: 14 residues. The ends were cut back, 4 bases at V and 3 bases at J, with 14 bases in the middle.

The chain carries TRBV4-3 and TRBJ2-1; TRBD1 matches 8 bases. The V segment lost 1 base and the J segment 0 bases; nucleotides outside the gene matches: 8. This CDR3 spans 18 amino acids. The germline V gene encodes CDR1 LGHNA and CDR2 YSLEER. CDR3 sequence reads: CASSQARDRRISYNEQFF. CDR3 DNA sequence: TGCGCCAGCAGCCAAGCCCGGGACAGGCGGATCTCCTACAATGAGCAGTTCTTC.

CDR3 residues: CASSLRPDSNQPQHF. The CDR3 DNA is TGTGCCAGCAGTTTACGGCCAGATAGCAATCAGCCCCAGCATTTT. This sequence joins TRBV6-5 and TRBJ1-5, with D uncertain. There are 15 residues in the CDR3. V was shortened by 4 bases and J by 0 bases, with 10 bases between the two germline ends. Germline values: CDR1 MNHEY, CDR2 SVGAGI.

The CDR3 DNA reads TGTGCCAGCAGTCCCGAACAGGGGGCGAACACTGAAGCTTTCTTT. This codes for CASSPEQGANTEAFF. This chain links TRBV6-6 with TRBJ1-1, with 9 bases identical to TRBD1. CDR1 and CDR2 from the germline V gene are MNHNY and SVGAGI (reference sequence). J lost 1 base, V lost 5 bases, and 5 bases had no gene match. The CDR3 extends over 15 amino acids.

V and J are TRBV28 and TRBJ2-2; perhaps TRBD1 as D (6 bases). The CDR3 is 16 amino acids. V lost 5 bases and J 2 bases, leaving 15 bases between the germline ends. CDR1 and CDR2 from the germline V gene are MDHEN and SYDVKM. CDR3 loop: CASSGRTALNTGELFF. In nucleotides, the CDR3 is TGTGCCAGCAGTGGCCGGACAGCTCTCAACACCGGGGAGCTGTTTTTT.

The chain carries TRBV30 and TRBJ2-7, with TRBD1 identical over 8 bases. Trimming cost V 5 bases and J 0 bases; bases outside gene matches: 6. CDR3 length: 14 residues. Germline CDR1 reads GTSNPN; CDR2 reads SVGIG (reference sequence). Here the CDR3 DNA reads TGTGCCTGGGGGACAGGACCAAGCTCCTACGAGCAGTACTTC. Protein product: CAWGTGPSSYEQYF. Full variable domain (missing parts from reference TRBV30 and TRBJ2-7): SQTIHQWPATLVQPVGSPLSLECTVEGTSNPNLYWYRQAAGRGLQLLFYSVGIGQISSEVPQNLSASRPQDRQFILSSKKLLLSDSGFYLCAWGTGPSSYEQYFGPGTRLTVT.

The V gene is TRBV2, the J gene TRBJ2-1; a weak D match, TRBD1 (7 bases). Germline assignment: CDR1 SNHLY and CDR2 FYNNEI. The CDR3 runs 13 residues. V was shortened by 6 bases and J by 8 bases, with 14 bases between the two germline ends. The CDR3 DNA is TGTGCCAGCAGCTACGCAGGGGGGCATGAGCAGTTCTTC. It codes for CASSYAGGHEQFF.

This chain connects TRBV7-8 to TRBJ1-4; maybe TRBD1 (5 bases). V lost 6 bases and J lost 8, with 13 bases in between. CDR3 size: 13 residues. Germline lookup yields CDR1 SGHVS and CDR2 FQNEAQ. The CDR3 coding sequence is TGTGCCAGCAGTTCGGGACTGGGGGAAAAACTGTTTTTT. This sequence encodes CASSSGLGEKLFF. Complete variable domain (other parts from reference TRBV7-8 and TRBJ1-4): GAGVSQSPRYKVAKRGQDVALRCDPISGHVSLFWYQQALGQGPEFLTYFQNEAQLDKSGLPSDRFFAERPEGSVSTLKIQRTQQEDSAVYLCASSSGLGEKLFFGSGTQLSVL.

The gene calls are TRBV6-4 and TRBJ1-6; no reliable D call. Germline CDR1 reads MRHNA; CDR2 reads SNTAGT. Trimming pared 6 bases from V and 7 bases from J, leaving 16 bases between. The CDR3 is 15 residues long. The CDR3 sequence: CASRRTAVGNSPLHF. CDR3 sequence (DNA): TGTGCCAGCAGAAGGACGGCCGTTGGGAATTCACCCCTCCACTTT.

The chain couples TRBV5-1 to TRBJ2-1, with 9 bases aligning to TRBD2. Per the germline V gene, CDR1 is SGHRS and CDR2 is YFSETQ. CDR3 length: 18 residues. Trimming took 5 bases from V and 2 from J; bases not matched to a gene: 14. The CDR3 nucleotides are TGCGCCAGCAGGCCGAGGGGCGGGAGGGCCCTCCCCTACAATGAGCAGTTCTTC. Translated, it gives CASRPRGGRALPYNEQFF.

This clone appeared once. This chain links TRBV7-2 with TRBJ2-5; a weak D match, TRBD1 (6 bases). The better agreement between TRBJ2-7 and the DNA end casts doubt on the J call. The CDR3 sequence is 15 residues long. In germline, CDR1 is SGHTA, CDR2 FQGNSA. The CDR3 DNA sequence: TGTGCCAGCAGCTGGGGGACAACCCCCTACTACGAGCAGTACTTC. This codes for CASSWGTTPYYEQYF.

The chain uses TRBV10-3 and TRBJ1-5; 12 nucleotides match TRBD1. Germline V gene sequence: CDR1 ENHRY, CDR2 SYGVKD. V gave up 0 bases and J gave up 6 bases; unmatched junction bases: 3. This CDR3 contains 16 residues. The CDR3 nucleotides are TGTGCCATCAGTGAGTCGGGACAGGGGGCGGTTCAGCCCCAGCATTTT. This codes for CAISESGQGAVQPQHF.

This clone was seen more than once but under ten times. The chain recombines TRBV2 with TRBJ1-1; no definite D call. CDR1 is SNHLY and CDR2 is FYNNEI in the germline V gene. Trimming pared 3 bases from V and 3 bases from J, leaving 8 bases between. This CDR3 region has 13 residues. CDR3 in DNA: TGTGCCAGCAGTGAGACCGGATACACTGAAGCTTTCTTT. Residues: CASSETGYTEAFF. The whole variable domain, filled in from reference TRBV2 and TRBJ1-1, reads EPEVTQTPSHQVTQMGQEVILRCVPISNHLYFYWYRQILGQKVEFLVSFYNNEISEKSEIFDDQFSVERPDGSNFTLKIRSTKLEDSAMYFCASSETGYTEAFFGQGTRLTVV.

The V gene is TRBV28, the J gene TRBJ2-7, with TRBD2 matching over 7 bases. This CDR3 has 16 amino acids. Trimming cost V 6 bases and J 0 bases; bases outside gene matches: 11. CDR1 MDHEN and CDR2 SYDVKM come from the germline V gene. The CDR3 loop reads CASSGPGGPFSYEQYF. The CDR3 nucleotides read TGTGCCAGCAGCGGGCCGGGAGGTCCATTCTCCTACGAGCAGTACTTC.

In this sample, this clone turned up once. The CDR3 spells CASTQDWGLDNEQFF. CDR3 DNA: TGTGCCAGTACCCAGGACTGGGGTTTGGACAATGAGCAGTTCTTC. J is TRBJ2-1 and V is TRBV19; D may be TRBD2 (5 bases). V was pared by 7 bases and J by 5 bases, with 18 bases between. The CDR3 has 15 amino acids. The germline CDR1 and CDR2 sequences are LNHDA and SQIVND (reference sequence).

In this sample, this clone turned up once. This chain joins TRBV7-2 and TRBJ1-2, with D unresolved. Per germline, CDR1 SGHTA and CDR2 FQGNSA. The CDR3 is made up of 15 amino acids. V was cut by 5 bases and J by 5 bases, with 18 bases left in between. CDR3 loop: CASSTPWTASYGYTF. The CDR3 DNA reads as TGTGCCAGCAGCACGCCCTGGACGGCCTCATATGGCTACACCTTC.